The 23 T cell receptor beta chains given below trace back to one sample, sequenced in a study of Ad26.COV2.S vaccination and SARS-CoV-2 variants (dated by TCRdb to the early 2020s). The library was obtained by the immunoSEQ multiplex PCR assay. Imported from immuneACCESS, the table was reduced by TCRdb to in-frame sequences with V and J called. These copies leave out some clones; in studies compared against another copy, an unresolved V gene accounts for under half, and the cause of the remainder is not known. Across this sample there are 400,000 to 450,000 clones, with around 90% seen only once. The ten largest clones take up roughly 4.3% of the sample. In the paper's terms, the treatment or condition label means: approximately 18 received Ad26.COV2.S at low or high dose, single or two shots; roughly five received placebo; per-sample allocation not given. Repertoires of vaccine and placebo recipients were sequenced from samples taken on day 63 after the first injection.

The source was peripheral blood, collected in a trial of Ad26.COV2.S vaccine versus placebo. Receptor source: a person aged 18-65 years who received the Ad26.COV2.S COVID-19 vaccine or a placebo.

The V gene is TRBV5-4, the J gene TRBJ2-7; D may correspond to TRBD1 or TRBD2 (5 bases each). CDR3 length: 13 amino acids. The V gene's germline CDR1 is SGHNT and CDR2 YYREEE (reference sequence). Trimming removed 4 bases from V and 2 bases from J, with 10 bases in between. CDR3 loop: CASSRMGAYEQYF. The CDR3 coding sequence is TGTGCCAGCAGCCGTATGGGGGCCTACGAGCAGTACTTC.

V gene TRBV5-6 combines with J gene TRBJ2-3, with 9 bases fitting TRBD2. J gave up 4 bases and V 7 bases, and 13 bases lay outside the gene matches. Germline lookup yields CDR1 SGHDT and CDR2 YYEEEE. The CDR3 extends over 16 amino acids. The CDR3 reads CASFRLSGSVADTQYF. In DNA, the CDR3 is TGTGCCAGCTTCCGGCTTAGCGGGAGTGTAGCAGATACGCAGTATTTT.

CDR3 nucleotide sequence: TGTGCCAGCAGAATCACAGGGGCAAGAACTGAAGCTTTCTTT. It specifies CASRITGARTEAFF. The genes are TRBV6-5 and TRBJ1-1, with TRBD1 matching 7 bases. The CDR3 covers 14 residues. V was clipped by 6 bases and J by 5 bases; unmatched bases: 9. Germline V gene sequence: CDR1 MNHEY, CDR2 SVGAGI.

The rearrangement uses TRBV3-1 (or the pseudogene TRBV3-2) and TRBJ2-1; 13 nucleotides line up with TRBD2. This CDR3 region has 16 residues. The V segment lost 4 bases and the J segment 6 bases; nucleotides outside the gene matches: 6. Germline V CDR1 and CDR2: LGHDT, YNNKEL (reference sequence). This CDR3 is CASSPERTSGSNEQFF. In DNA form, the CDR3 reads TGTGCCAGCAGCCCTGAGAGGACTAGCGGGAGCAATGAGCAGTTCTTC.

This clone has only one observation. V usage is TRBV19 and J usage is TRBJ2-7; 8 bases are shared with TRBD1. The CDR3 consists of 15 residues. Germline loops: CDR1 LNHDA, CDR2 SQIVND (reference sequence). Unmatched junction bases numbered 9, after V lost 6 bases and J lost 2 bases. This CDR3 is CASSLSGQGPYEQYF. DNA of the CDR3: TGTGCCAGTAGCCTATCTGGACAGGGCCCCTACGAGCAGTACTTC.

The V gene is TRBV3-1 (or the pseudogene TRBV3-2), the J gene TRBJ2-7; possibly TRBD2 for D (7 bases). Trimming removed 1 base from V and 2 bases from J, with 9 bases in between. The germline V gene has CDR1 LGHDT and CDR2 YNNKEL (reference sequence). There are 14 residues in the CDR3. CDR3 sequence reads: CASSQGGGAYEQYF. The CDR3 nucleotides are TGTGCCAGCAGCCAAGGGGGGGGCGCCTACGAGCAGTACTTC.

The V gene is TRBV6-5, the J gene TRBJ1-2, with D unresolved. The CDR3 loop spans 11 amino acids. The ends were cut back, 7 bases at V and 9 bases at J, with 12 bases in the middle. Germline V gives CDR1 MNHEY, CDR2 SVGAGI. The CDR3 sequence: CASTDRNRYTF. The DNA for the CDR3 is TGTGCCAGCACCGACCGGAATCGCTACACCTTC.

As DNA, the CDR3 is TGTGCCAGCAGAACTGAGGGCGGGCCCCAGCATTTT. As protein: CASRTEGGPQHF. This chain joins TRBV12-3 or TRBV12-4 and TRBJ1-5; D is unresolved. The CDR3 is made up of 12 amino acids. Deletions cut 6 bases from V and 9 bases from J, with 12 bases between.

The gene calls are TRBV6-2 or TRBV6-3 and TRBJ2-1; D call uncertain. Germline V lookup: CDR1 MNHEY, CDR2 SVGEGT. The ends were cut back, 4 bases at V and 6 bases at J, with 7 bases in the middle. This CDR3 comprises 12 residues. For the CDR3, the DNA is TGTGCCAGCAGTTCCCTTCGCAATGAGCAGTTCTTC. Amino acid sequence: CASSSLRNEQFF.

The chain joins TRBV24-1 to TRBJ2-7; D not certain. Germline V gene sequence: CDR1 KGHDR, CDR2 SFDVKD. V was pared by 0 bases and J by 4 bases, with 6 bases between. The CDR3 loop spans 13 amino acids. The CDR3, as DNA: TGTGCCACCAGTGATTTGGGCGGTTACGAGCAGTACTTC. Its translation is CATSDLGGYEQYF.

The chain uses TRBV28 and TRBJ2-3, with D unclear. With 2 bases removed from V and 6 bases from J, the gap between germline ends came to 6 bases. Germline CDR1 MDHEN, CDR2 SYDVKM. The CDR3 length is 12 residues. The chain's CDR3 is CASSLLRDTQYF. CDR3 nucleotides: TGTGCCAGCAGTTTACTCCGGGATACGCAGTATTTT. The full variable domain, with the rest looked up from reference TRBV28 and TRBJ2-3, is DVKVTQSSRYLVKRTGEKVFLECVQDMDHENMFWYRQDPGLGLRLIYFSYDVKMKEKGDIPEGYSVSREKKERFSLILESASTNQTSMYLCASSLLRDTQYFGPGTRLTVL.

This chain connects TRBV30 to TRBJ1-5; D is undetermined. This CDR3 spans 13 amino acids. The V end lost 5 bases, the J end lost 1 base, and 9 bases lay between the germline ends. CDR1 GTSNPN and CDR2 SVGIG come from the germline V gene (reference sequence). CDR3 DNA: TGTGCCTGGGACAACGGAAGCAATCAGCCCCAGCATTTT. Amino acids: CAWDNGSNQPQHF.

J is TRBJ2-1 and V is TRBV11-2; 9 bases are a match to TRBD1. V was clipped by 5 bases and J by 6 bases; unmatched bases: 5. The germline gives CDR1 SGHAT, CDR2 FQNNGV. CDR3 length equals 14 residues. CDR3 DNA sequence: TGTGCCAGCAGCGCAGCGACAGGGGGCAATGAGCAGTTCTTC. Translating it yields CASSAATGGNEQFF.

The chain carries TRBV7-8 and TRBJ2-1; 11 nucleotides agree with TRBD2. Germline CDR1 SGHVS, CDR2 FQNEAQ. The CDR3 loop spans 15 amino acids. J was trimmed by 10 bases and V by 2 bases; bases with no gene match: 7. CDR3 in amino acids: CASSLRLAGGLEQFF. The CDR3 region has the DNA TGTGCCAGCAGCTTACGGCTAGCGGGAGGTTTGGAGCAGTTCTTC.

V gene TRBV11-2 combines with J gene TRBJ2-5, with TRBD2 matching over 13 bases. CDR1 SGHAT and CDR2 FQNNGV come from the germline V gene. The CDR3 sequence is 17 residues long. V dropped 5 bases and J dropped 4; count of bases not matched to a gene: 10. The chain's CDR3 is CASSPGLAGWGGETQYF. Written as DNA, the CDR3 is TGTGCCAGCAGCCCGGGACTAGCGGGATGGGGAGGAGAGACCCAGTACTTC.

This chain links TRBV2 with TRBJ2-7; D gene uncertain. Germline values: CDR1 SNHLY, CDR2 FYNNEI. CDR3 length equals 11 residues. V lost 5 bases and J lost 5, with 7 bases in between. The CDR3 DNA reads TGTGCCAGCAGTATAAAGGACGAGCAGTACTTC. Protein sequence: CASSIKDEQYF.

This chain links TRBV11-3 with TRBJ2-1, with D possibly TRBD2 on 6 matching bases. Germline V lookup: CDR1 SGHNT, CDR2 YENEEA. The CDR3 totals 15 residues. Trimming stripped 3 bases from V and 4 bases from J, with 13 bases between. CDR3 bases: TGTGCCAGCAGCTTCGGGGGATCATTATACAATGAGCAGTTCTTC. Protein: CASSFGGSLYNEQFF.

This clone was seen more than once but under ten times. The chain uses TRBV5-6 and TRBJ2-7; D gene ambiguous. The V gene's germline CDR1 is SGHDT and CDR2 YYEEEE. The CDR3 has 15 residues. Trimming left V 2 bases short and J 0 bases short, with 12 bases between. In DNA, the CDR3 is TGTGCCAGCAGCTTCGGACGGCAACTCTCCTACGAGCAGTACTTC. It translates to CASSFGRQLSYEQYF.

The chain carries TRBV7-8 and TRBJ1-6; D is undetermined. The germline gives CDR1 SGHVS, CDR2 FQNEAQ. The CDR3 has 14 amino acids. Trimming took off 3 bases at V and 13 bases at J, with 16 bases between the two ends. The CDR3 here is CASSLSDGATPLHF. The DNA of the CDR3 is TGTGCCAGCAGCTTGTCCGACGGTGCGACGCCCCTCCACTTT.

On this clone: The sample contains more than one DNA sequence encoding this CDR3. The rearrangement links TRBV3-1 (or the pseudogene TRBV3-2) to TRBJ1-4; D unresolved. Germline V gene sequence: CDR1 LGHDT, CDR2 YNNKEL (reference sequence). The CDR3 contains 12 residues. V lost 1 base and J 8 bases, leaving 5 bases between the germline ends. The CDR3 DNA reads TGTGCCAGCAGCCAAGGTTCGGAAAAACTGTTTTTT. Protein product: CASSQGSEKLFF.

In this sample, this clone turned up once. The V gene is TRBV6-2 or TRBV6-3, the J gene TRBJ1-1; the D gene is possibly TRBD1 (6 bases). V shed 5 bases and J shed 1 base, with 8 bases lying between them. Germline assignment: CDR1 MNHEY and CDR2 SVGEGT. The CDR3 sequence is 13 residues long. DNA of the CDR3: TGTGCCAGCAGTCTCAGGGGGAACACTGAAGCTTTCTTT. Protein product: CASSLRGNTEAFF.

This clone was counted once. V gene TRBV28 combines with J gene TRBJ1-1, with a tentative D call TRBD1 (5 bases). V dropped 3 bases and J dropped 6 bases, with 8 bases sitting between them. The CDR3 covers 12 residues. The V gene's germline CDR1 is MDHEN and CDR2 SYDVKM. As DNA, the CDR3 is TGTGCCAGCAGTTTCAGAGGGGCTGAAGCTTTCTTT. It specifies CASSFRGAEAFF.

This sequence joins TRBV9 and TRBJ1-1; 8 positions match TRBD1. V lost 3 bases and J lost 4; bases outside the gene matches: 5. Germline values: CDR1 SGDLS, CDR2 YYNGEE. The CDR3 extends over 14 amino acids. The CDR3: CASSATGVLTEAFF. CDR3 nucleotide sequence: TGTGCCAGCAGCGCGACAGGGGTGCTCACTGAAGCTTTCTTT.